The text below deals with one T cell receptor beta chain. Antigen: not known. Vbeta (60) and Jbeta (13) primers were used in the PCR. Generated by immunoSEQ multiplex PCR, the TCRdb table keeps only in-frame clones and is missing some. Of approximately 290,000 clones listed, 80% were seen once; the top ten hold about 0.28%. There are 15 residues in the CDR3. Looked up from germline, CDR1 is MNHEY and CDR2 is SMNVEV (reference sequence). Trimming took 4 bases from V and 1 from J, leaving 13 bases between them. This sample was taken from a study of cytomegalovirus exposure and HLA in healthy donors. Study-wide points: What TCR beta sequences reportedly achieved was accurate prediction of HLA-A and HLA-B alleles in most subjects.

Participants comprised healthy donors of bone marrow. Sample: PBMCs. This sequence joins TRBV27 and TRBJ2-5; a weak D match, TRBD1 (6 bases). The clonotype was recovered from a girl aged 2-10 years in good health and CMV-seronegative. The CDR3 loop reads CASSSAGTTQETQYF. The CDR3, as DNA: TGTGCCAGCAGTTCAGCCGGGACAACCCAAGAGACCCAGTACTTC.